What follows are 6 T cell receptor beta chains derived from one specimen sequenced in a study of T cell responses to AZD1222 COVID-19 vaccine. Generated by immunoSEQ multiplex PCR, the TCRdb table keeps only in-frame clones and is missing some. The data contain under 150,000 clones, 85% to 95% of them singletons. The sequencing here drew on peripheral blood, taken on day 0 of AZD1222 vaccination. Source of these receptors: an adult in good health.

The chain recombines TRBV27 with TRBJ1-1, with D maybe TRBD1 (6 bases). Trimming cost V 3 bases and J 6 bases, with 20 bases left between them. This CDR3 spans 16 amino acids. Germline V gene sequence: CDR1 MNHEY, CDR2 SMNVEV (reference sequence). The CDR3 DNA follows: TGTGCCAGCAGTTTCTGGTCAGGGGAGGATTTTTCTGAAGCTTTCTTT. Translating gives CASSFWSGEDFSEAFF.

This sequence joins TRBV7-2 and TRBJ2-1; 9 nucleotides align to TRBD2. Trimming took 6 bases from V and 7 from J; bases not matched to a gene: 13. The CDR3 has 16 residues. CDR1 is SGHTA and CDR2 is FQGNSA in the germline V gene. CDR3 DNA sequence: TGTGCCAGCAGACCCCTTGGCGCGGGGGGGCGAAATGAGCAGTTCTTC. Translated: CASRPLGAGGRNEQFF.

The V gene is TRBV11-2, the J gene TRBJ2-7, with 9 bases fitting TRBD2. Germline assignment: CDR1 SGHAT and CDR2 FQNNGV. The CDR3 loop spans 14 amino acids. V was pared by 1 base and J by 3 bases, with 1 base of the junction left unmatched. The CDR3 loop reads CASSLGSGSYEQYF. Written as DNA, the CDR3 is TGTGCCAGCAGCTTAGGTAGCGGGAGCTACGAGCAGTACTTC.

V gene TRBV7-2 combines with J gene TRBJ1-1; a weak D match, TRBD1 (5 bases). V shed 0 bases and J shed 5 bases, with 13 bases lying between them. The CDR3 length is 15 residues. From germline, CDR1 is SGHTA and CDR2 FQGNSA. DNA for the CDR3: TGTGCCAGCAGCTTAGCGGCACGGGGCGGAACTGAAGCTTTCTTT. Its protein is CASSLAARGGTEAFF. Variable domain in full (rest from reference TRBV7-2 and TRBJ1-1): GAGVSQSPSNKVTEKGKDVELRCDPISGHTALYWYRQSLGQGLEFLIYFQGNSAPDKSGLPSDRFSAERTGGSVSTLTIQRTQQEDSAVYLCASSLAARGGTEAFFGQGTRLTVV.

Worth noting for this clone: At one boundary the junction diverges from the germline segment, which might be a read error. The chain links TRBV5-4 to TRBJ2-5, with TRBD2 matching over 8 bases. CDR3 length equals 16 residues. Germline assignment: CDR1 SGHNT and CDR2 YYREEE (reference sequence). DNA of the CDR3: TGTGCCGGCAGCTTGTTCGGGGGGGGACCCCAAGAGACCCAGTACTTC. Protein sequence: CAGSLFGGGPQETQYF.

The CDR3 loop is CASRRTSGNTIYF. The CDR3, as DNA: TGTGCCAGCAGGCGGACAAGTGGAAACACCATATATTTT. The chain uses TRBV6-5 and TRBJ1-3; TRBD1 is a possible D gene (5 bases). V was shortened by 6 bases and J by 3 bases, with 9 bases between the two germline ends. The CDR3 loop spans 13 amino acids. Per the germline V gene, CDR1 is MNHEY and CDR2 is SVGAGI.